The 3 T cell receptor beta chains given below trace back to one sample, sequenced in a study of blood T cells in healthy people across ages. The second PCR ran about 6 to 11 cycles with a sample-barcoded 5' primer and J-beta primers. TCRdb called the 5' RACE reads again in MiXCR, with one record for every CDR3 protein. Of roughly 700,000 distinct CDR3 sequences in the sample, approximately 49% were seen once. What was sequenced was blood. Receptors were obtained from a woman in her sixties or seventies in good health.

This clonotype occurred a few times. The chain employs TRBV20-1 and TRBJ2-3, with 7 bases matching TRBD2. The CDR3 runs to 14 residues. Germline trimming cut 2 bases from V and 1 base from J; bases unmatched to any gene: 3. Germline values: CDR1 DFQATT, CDR2 SNEGSKA (reference sequence). CDR3 nucleotides: TGCAGTGCTAGAAACAGCGGGGGCACAGATACGCAGTATTTT. Its translation: CSARNSGGTDTQYF.

This clonotype has only a few counts. The chain links TRBV29-1 to TRBJ2-7; 8 bases map to TRBD2. The ends lost 4 bases at V and 7 bases at J; junction bases unmatched: 6. The CDR3 extends over 12 amino acids. Germline assignment: CDR1 SQVTM and CDR2 ANQGSEA. The CDR3 spells CSVASGGVEQYF. DNA of the CDR3: TGCAGCGTTGCGTCGGGGGGGGTTGAGCAGTACTTC.

This chain uses TRBV7-2 with TRBJ2-7; TRBD1 might be the D (6 bases). V was pared by 2 bases and J by 5 bases, with 19 bases between. CDR1 is SGHTA, CDR2 FQGNSA, per germline. The CDR3 loop spans 16 amino acids. CDR3 sequence: CASSLSYRAIPNEQYF. CDR3 DNA sequence: TGTGCCAGCAGCTTAAGTTACAGGGCGATACCCAACGAGCAGTACTTC.